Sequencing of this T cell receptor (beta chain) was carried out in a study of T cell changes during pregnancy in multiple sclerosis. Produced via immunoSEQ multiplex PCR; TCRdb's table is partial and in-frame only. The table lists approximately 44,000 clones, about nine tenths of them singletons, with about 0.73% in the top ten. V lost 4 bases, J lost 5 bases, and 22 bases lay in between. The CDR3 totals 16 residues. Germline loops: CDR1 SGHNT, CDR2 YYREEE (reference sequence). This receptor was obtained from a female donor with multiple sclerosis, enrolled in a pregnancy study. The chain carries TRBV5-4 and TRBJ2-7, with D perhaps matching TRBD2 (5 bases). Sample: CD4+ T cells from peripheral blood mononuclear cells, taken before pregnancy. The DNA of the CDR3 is TGTGCCAGCAGCCCCGGCCGGCTAGCCTCCGGGGACGAGCAGTACTTC. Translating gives CASSPGRLASGDEQYF.